This T cell receptor beta chain came from a study of T-cell memory formation after mild COVID-19. Turning to the study itself: Each donor largely had its own TCR clusters.

CDR1 and CDR2 from the germline V gene are MNHEY and SVGAGI. With V trimmed by 7 bases and J by 0 bases, 9 bases remained unmatched. The CDR3 runs 16 residues. Notes on the study in general: Memory sampled before infection contained some responding clones, suggesting cross-reactive memory joined. CM and EM subsets held most contracting CD4+ clones; EMRA held CD8+ ones.

UMIs and sample barcodes were carried by the TCR alpha and TCR beta cDNA libraries that 5'RACE produced using constant-segment primers. TCRdb recomputed calls from the 5' RACE reads with MiXCR, one row per CDR3 protein. This table has approximately 110,000 distinct CDR3 sequences, 22% appearing once. Remarks on this clonotype: The antigen remains unidentified.

What was sequenced was PBMCs or a T cell subset sorted from them (not recorded which). The receptor was derived from a man aged 18 to 30 who had mild COVID-19 (a few samples of this study predate the infection). Cell type and time point are not known. This sequence joins TRBV6-5 and TRBJ2-3; 8 bases map to TRBD2. CDR3 nucleotides: TGTGCCAGCAAAGCGGGGGCATACTCTAGCACAGATACGCAGTATTTT. This gives the protein CASKAGAYSSTDTQYF.